This passage covers 30 T cell receptor beta chains from one sample sequenced in a study of T cell responses to AZD1222 COVID-19 vaccine. Libraries were prepared by immunoSEQ multiplex PCR; TCRdb keeps only in-frame clonotypes and omits some of them. Of over 130,000 clones listed, 88% are singletons. Here the sequenced sample was peripheral blood, taken 28 days after the second AZD1222 dose. The receptors originated from an adult who received the AZD1222 COVID-19 vaccine.

The rearrangement uses TRBV14 and TRBJ2-7; D call uncertain. The germline gives CDR1 SGHDN, CDR2 FVKESK. This CDR3 has 13 amino acids. Trimming took 4 bases from V and 9 from J, leaving 16 bases between them. CDR3 amino acids: CASSRSPRLGQYF. The CDR3 DNA follows: TGTGCCAGCAGCCGAAGTCCCCGCCTCGGGCAGTACTTC.

Only one count was recorded for this clone. The gene calls are TRBV19 and TRBJ1-6, with TRBD1 matching over 8 bases. The V segment lost 7 bases and the J segment 9 bases; nucleotides outside the gene matches: 11. The CDR3 consists of 15 residues. The germline V gene has CDR1 LNHDA and CDR2 SQIVND (reference sequence). The CDR3 is CASTPDRGGSSPLHF. DNA of the CDR3: TGTGCCAGTACCCCAGACAGGGGCGGAAGTTCACCCCTCCACTTT.

The chain uses TRBV5-1 and TRBJ2-2, with D unresolved. CDR3 length equals 14 residues. The germline gives CDR1 SGHRS, CDR2 YFSETQ. Trimming took 3 bases from V and 4 from J, leaving 10 bases between them. The DNA for the CDR3 is TGCGCCAGCAGCTCTTCCTCCCCCACCGGGGAGCTGTTTTTT. The encoded protein is CASSSSSPTGELFF.

The CDR3 reads CASTGERDSKFGLNEQFF. As DNA, the CDR3 is TGTGCCAGCACCGGCGAACGGGACAGTAAGTTTGGGTTGAATGAGCAGTTCTTC. The chain recombines TRBV21-1 with TRBJ2-1; no DNA check was done on the table's D call, TRBD1. TRBV21-1 is recorded as a pseudogene. The CDR3 extends over 18 amino acids.

This chain uses TRBV19 with TRBJ1-2; the match to TRBD1 covers 9 bases. Trimming cost V 5 bases and J 7 bases; bases outside gene matches: 14. The CDR3 has 16 residues. Germline V gives CDR1 LNHDA, CDR2 SQIVND (reference sequence). This CDR3 is CASSDRDRELGGGYTF. The CDR3 coding sequence is TGTGCCAGTAGTGACCGGGACAGGGAGTTGGGTGGTGGCTACACCTTC.

This chain uses TRBV14 with TRBJ2-1; 10 bases are a match to TRBD1. This CDR3 contains 15 residues. CDR1 is SGHDN, CDR2 FVKESK, per germline. Trimming took 2 bases from V and 3 from J; bases not matched to a gene: 1. The CDR3 here is CASSQRTGGYNEQFF. The DNA for the CDR3 is TGTGCCAGCAGCCAACGGACAGGGGGCTACAATGAGCAGTTCTTC.

This chain connects TRBV7-9 to TRBJ2-2, with D perhaps TRBD1 (6 bases). The CDR3 sequence is 15 residues long. CDR1 and CDR2 (germline): SEHNR, FQNEAQ (reference sequence). With 5 bases removed from V and 4 bases from J, the gap between germline ends came to 14 bases. The CDR3 loop reads CASSPQTGFTGELFF. The CDR3 DNA sequence: TGTGCCAGCAGCCCCCAGACAGGCTTCACCGGGGAGCTGTTTTTT.

This clone was counted once. The chain recombines TRBV30 with TRBJ1-5; 10 nucleotides match TRBD1. With V trimmed by 0 bases and J by 6 bases, 5 bases remained unmatched. Germline CDR1 GTSNPN, CDR2 SVGIG (reference sequence). The CDR3 contains 15 residues. In nucleotides, the CDR3 is TGTGCCTGGAGTGTCAGACAGGGGGCTGGTCAGCCCCAGCATTTT. Encoded protein: CAWSVRQGAGQPQHF. Full variable domain (remainder filled in from reference TRBV30 and TRBJ1-5): SQTIHQWPATLVQPVGSPLSLECTVEGTSNPNLYWYRQAAGRGLQLLFYSVGIGQISSEVPQNLSASRPQDRQFILSSKKLLLSDSGFYLCAWSVRQGAGQPQHFGDGTRLSIL.

CDR3 amino acids: CASSQDFFGGINEKLFF. The CDR3 DNA is TGTGCCAGCAGCCAAGATTTCTTCGGGGGCATCAATGAAAAACTGTTTTTT. This sequence joins TRBV14 and TRBJ1-4, with D perhaps matching TRBD1 (6 bases). The V gene's germline CDR1 is SGHDN and CDR2 FVKESK. This CDR3 is built from 17 residues. Between the trimmed V and J ends, which lost 0 bases and 5 bases, there was a span of 16 bases.

The chain carries TRBV9 and TRBJ2-4; tentatively, D is TRBD1 (6 bases). Germline V lookup: CDR1 SGDLS, CDR2 YYNGEE. This CDR3 has 14 residues. The germline V and J ends were trimmed by 4 bases and 8 bases, with 16 bases remaining between them. As DNA, the CDR3 is TGTGCCAGCAGCCCAGAGGACAGTCTGGACATTCAGTACTTC. Its translation is CASSPEDSLDIQYF.

This rearrangement joins TRBV3-1 (or the pseudogene TRBV3-2) to TRBJ1-5; possible D gene TRBD1, 6 bases. Trimming left V 3 bases short and J 5 bases short, with 20 bases between. The V gene's germline CDR1 is LGHDT and CDR2 YNNKEL (reference sequence). CDR3 size: 17 residues. The DNA of the CDR3 is TGTGCCAGCAGCCAGGGGCCGGGGGCAGGGGCCTATCAGCCCCAGCATTTT. Translated, it gives CASSQGPGAGAYQPQHF.

The genes are TRBV6-5 and TRBJ1-1; D remains ambiguous. Per the germline V gene, CDR1 is MNHEY and CDR2 is SVGAGI. With 8 bases removed from V and 3 bases from J, the gap between germline ends came to 16 bases. The CDR3 has 14 amino acids. CDR3 DNA sequence: TGTGCCAGCGGGAGGCCGTTGGTGGACACTGAAGCTTTCTTT. It yields the protein CASGRPLVDTEAFF.

J is TRBJ1-5 and V is TRBV3-1 (or the pseudogene TRBV3-2), with 7 positions matching TRBD1. V shed 1 base and J 7 bases; nucleotides not matched to a gene: 7. Germline V gene data show CDR1 as LGHDT and CDR2 as YNNKEL (reference sequence). CDR3 length equals 15 residues. CDR3 amino acids: CASSQGTGGQQPQHF. The CDR3 bases are TGTGCCAGCAGCCAAGGGACAGGAGGGCAACAGCCCCAGCATTTT.

The rearrangement joins TRBV6-5 to TRBJ1-2; D is uncertain. Trimming removed 4 bases from V and 4 bases from J, with 13 bases in between. From germline, CDR1 is MNHEY and CDR2 SVGAGI. The CDR3 consists of 14 residues. CDR3 amino acids: CASSSPGRSYGYTF. CDR3 DNA sequence: TGTGCCAGCAGTTCCCCAGGTCGATCCTATGGCTACACCTTC.

This chain uses TRBV3-1 (or the pseudogene TRBV3-2) with TRBJ2-1, with 7 bases identical to TRBD2. CDR3 length: 16 residues. The germline V gene encodes CDR1 LGHDT and CDR2 YNNKEL (reference sequence). With 0 bases clipped from V and 7 bases from J, the junction kept 9 bases outside the gene matches. The CDR3 is CASSQEGSGGFNEQFF. DNA for the CDR3: TGTGCCAGCAGCCAAGAAGGGTCGGGGGGATTTAATGAGCAGTTCTTC.

The rearrangement links TRBV18 to TRBJ1-3, with D possibly being TRBD1 (6 bases). From germline, CDR1 is KGHSH and CDR2 LQKENI. V lost 3 bases and J 4 bases, leaving 13 bases between the germline ends. The CDR3 runs 15 residues. This CDR3 is CASSPLPGEGNTIYF. CDR3 nucleotides: TGTGCCAGCTCACCCCTTCCAGGGGAAGGAAACACCATATATTTT. Using reference TRBV18 and TRBJ1-3 for the parts outside the CDR3, the full variable domain is NAGVMQNPRHLVRRRGQEARLRCSPMKGHSHVYWYRQLPEEGLKFMVYLQKENIIDESGMPKERFSAEFPKEGPSILRIQQVVRGDSAAYFCASSPLPGEGNTIYFGEGSWLTVV.

V and J are TRBV4-3 and TRBJ2-2; the D is unclear. The germline V gene encodes CDR1 LGHNA and CDR2 YSLEER. V gave up 5 bases and J gave up 3 bases, with 10 bases separating them. There are 14 residues in the CDR3. In nucleotides, the CDR3 is TGCGCCAGCAGCTCCGAAGGTGACACCGGGGAGCTGTTTTTT. It encodes CASSSEGDTGELFF.

This clone was picked up one time. This sequence joins TRBV7-2 and TRBJ1-6; D remains unclear. CDR3 length: 17 amino acids. Deletions cut 5 bases from V and 6 bases from J, with 20 bases between. Germline assignment: CDR1 SGHTA and CDR2 FQGNSA. The CDR3 region is CASSLDTGFGVNSPLHF. DNA for the CDR3: TGTGCCAGCAGCCTTGACACGGGGTTCGGGGTTAATTCACCCCTCCACTTT. Variable domain in full (rest from reference TRBV7-2 and TRBJ1-6): GAGVSQSPSNKVTEKGKDVELRCDPISGHTALYWYRQSLGQGLEFLIYFQGNSAPDKSGLPSDRFSAERTGGSVSTLTIQRTQQEDSAVYLCASSLDTGFGVNSPLHFGNGTRLTVT.

The CDR3 loop reads CASSHLQGRTQYF. The CDR3 DNA reads as TGTGCCAGCAGCCACCTACAGGGTCGGACGCAGTATTTT. V is TRBV7-8 and J is TRBJ2-3, with D possibly TRBD1 on 6 matching bases. This CDR3 has 13 amino acids. V dropped 5 bases and J dropped 9 bases, with 15 bases sitting between them. The germline V gene has CDR1 SGHVS and CDR2 FQNEAQ.

The chain combines TRBV21-1 with TRBJ2-2. TRBV21-1 is reported as a pseudogene. This CDR3 contains 15 residues. CDR3: CASSERTGNTGELFF. Here the CDR3 DNA reads TGTGCCAGCAGCGAGAGGACGGGGAACACCGGGGAGCTGTTTTTT.

This clone has only one observation. The chain joins TRBV6-5 to TRBJ2-4; D is undetermined. This CDR3 is built from 14 residues. Per germline, CDR1 MNHEY and CDR2 SVGAGI. Trimming shortened V by 7 bases and J by 3 bases, and 13 bases separated the two germline ends. CDR3 loop: CASKGQRGKNIQYF. The CDR3 bases are TGTGCCAGCAAGGGCCAAAGAGGCAAAAACATTCAGTACTTC.

This sequence joins TRBV4-2 and TRBJ2-4; the D gene is possibly TRBD2 (5 bases). This CDR3 spans 13 amino acids. V lost 0 bases and J lost 12, with 12 bases in between. CDR1 is LGHNA and CDR2 is YNFKEQ in the germline V gene. This CDR3 reads CASSQELGLTQYF. DNA of the CDR3: TGTGCCAGCAGCCAAGAACTAGGGCTGACTCAGTACTTC.

The rearrangement joins TRBV10-1 to TRBJ2-1, with TRBD1 matching over 9 bases. The trim removed 5 bases at V and 8 bases at J, leaving 16 bases unmatched. Germline V gives CDR1 WNHNN, CDR2 SYGVQD (reference sequence). The CDR3 is 17 amino acids. CDR3 region: CASSFALGQGTSDEQFF. Written as DNA, the CDR3 is TGCGCCAGCAGTTTTGCCCTGGGACAGGGAACATCGGATGAGCAGTTCTTC.

This rearrangement joins TRBV2 to TRBJ2-7; 7 bases agree with TRBD1. CDR1 and CDR2 from the germline V gene are SNHLY and FYNNEI. There are 15 residues in the CDR3. V gave up 7 bases and J gave up 4 bases; unmatched junction bases: 13. CDR3 amino acids: CASTEEAGGPYEQYF. The CDR3 DNA sequence: TGTGCCAGCACCGAGGAGGCAGGGGGACCTTACGAGCAGTACTTC. The entire variable domain, with the rest obtained from reference TRBV2 and TRBJ2-7, is as follows: EPEVTQTPSHQVTQMGQEVILRCVPISNHLYFYWYRQILGQKVEFLVSFYNNEISEKSEIFDDQFSVERPDGSNFTLKIRSTKLEDSAMYFCASTEEAGGPYEQYFGPGTRLTVT.

The chain combines TRBV6-2 or TRBV6-3 with TRBJ1-2; D remains unclear. The CDR3 has 14 residues. Germline CDR1 is MNHEY and CDR2 is SVGEGT. Trimming removed 6 bases from V and 2 bases from J, with 13 bases in between. The DNA for the CDR3 is TGTGCCAGCAGACCTAAATGGGAGAACTATGGCTACACCTTC. It is translated as CASRPKWENYGYTF.

The V and J genes are TRBV30 and TRBJ2-7; 12 nucleotides line up with TRBD1. The ends lost 2 bases at V and 7 bases at J; junction bases unmatched: 6. CDR1 and CDR2 (germline): GTSNPN, SVGIG (reference sequence). CDR3 size: 14 residues. This CDR3 is CAWSPGQGAWEQYF. The CDR3 DNA sequence: TGTGCCTGGAGTCCGGGACAGGGGGCGTGGGAGCAGTACTTC. The full variable domain, in which reference TRBV30 and TRBJ2-7 provide the parts outside the CDR3, is SQTIHQWPATLVQPVGSPLSLECTVEGTSNPNLYWYRQAAGRGLQLLFYSVGIGQISSEVPQNLSASRPQDRQFILSSKKLLLSDSGFYLCAWSPGQGAWEQYFGPGTRLTVT.

J is TRBJ1-2 and V is TRBV7-2, with D maybe TRBD1 (6 bases). CDR1 and CDR2 from the germline V gene are SGHTA and FQGNSA. V lost 1 base and J 5 bases, leaving 17 bases between the germline ends. The CDR3 covers 16 residues. The CDR3 reads CASSLVGRGGQYGYTF. The CDR3 nucleotides are TGTGCCAGCAGCTTAGTTGGTAGGGGGGGCCAGTATGGCTACACCTTC.

The rearrangement uses TRBV7-2 and TRBJ1-2; 8 bases match TRBD1. The CDR3 length is 14 residues. In germline, CDR1 is SGHTA, CDR2 FQGNSA. Losses at the gene ends were 5 bases for V and 7 bases for J; bases not matched to a gene: 9. CDR3 sequence reads: CASSPGTTGVGYTF. The CDR3 bases are TGTGCCAGCAGCCCCGGAACGACAGGGGTTGGCTACACCTTC. The full variable domain, rest sourced from reference TRBV7-2 and TRBJ1-2, is GAGVSQSPSNKVTEKGKDVELRCDPISGHTALYWYRQSLGQGLEFLIYFQGNSAPDKSGLPSDRFSAERTGGSVSTLTIQRTQQEDSAVYLCASSPGTTGVGYTFGSGTRLTVV.

DNA of the CDR3: TGTGCCAGCAGTTTCTCTTCCTCTACCGGGACAGGGCATAATTCACCCCTCCACTTT. Translated: CASSFSSSTGTGHNSPLHF. The rearrangement links TRBV28 to TRBJ1-6, with 9 bases lining up with TRBD1. Unmatched junction bases numbered 14, after V lost 3 bases and J lost 5 bases. The CDR3 length is 19 residues. Per germline, CDR1 MDHEN and CDR2 SYDVKM.

The chain employs TRBV4-2 and TRBJ1-4; no definite D call. There are 13 residues in the CDR3. Per the germline V gene, CDR1 is LGHNA and CDR2 is YNFKEQ. The V end was cut by 5 bases, the J end by 7 bases, with 11 bases between. The CDR3 reads CASSNLGGEKLFF. In nucleotides, the CDR3 is TGTGCCAGCAGCAACCTCGGAGGTGAAAAACTGTTTTTT.